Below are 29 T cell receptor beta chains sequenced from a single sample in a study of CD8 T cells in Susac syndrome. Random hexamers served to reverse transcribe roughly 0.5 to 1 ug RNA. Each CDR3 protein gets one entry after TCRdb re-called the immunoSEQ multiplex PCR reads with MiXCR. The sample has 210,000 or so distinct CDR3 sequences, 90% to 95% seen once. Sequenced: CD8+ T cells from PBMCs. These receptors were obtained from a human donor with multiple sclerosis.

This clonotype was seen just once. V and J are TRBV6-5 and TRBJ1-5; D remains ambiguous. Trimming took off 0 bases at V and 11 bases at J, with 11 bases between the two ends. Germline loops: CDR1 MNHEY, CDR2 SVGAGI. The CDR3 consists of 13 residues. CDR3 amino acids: CASSYSSGGAQHF. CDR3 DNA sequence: TGTGCCAGCAGTTACTCGAGCGGAGGCGCCCAGCATTTT.

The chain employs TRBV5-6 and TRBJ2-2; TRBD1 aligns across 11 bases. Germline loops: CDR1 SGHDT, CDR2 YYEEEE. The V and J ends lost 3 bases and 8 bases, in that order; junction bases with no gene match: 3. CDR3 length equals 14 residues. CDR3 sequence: CASSSGQGAGELFF. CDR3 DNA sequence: TGTGCCAGCAGCTCCGGACAGGGGGCGGGGGAGCTGTTTTTT.

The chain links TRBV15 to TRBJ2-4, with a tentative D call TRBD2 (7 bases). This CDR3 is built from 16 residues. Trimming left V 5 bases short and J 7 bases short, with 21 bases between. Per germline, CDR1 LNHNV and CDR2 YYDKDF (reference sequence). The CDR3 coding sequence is TGTGCCACCAGCCCCACGGGGGGCGGGAGCTCGAACATTCAGTACTTC. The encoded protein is CATSPTGGGSSNIQYF. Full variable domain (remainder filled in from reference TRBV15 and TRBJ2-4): DAMVIQNPRYQVTQFGKPVTLSCSQTLNHNVMYWYQQKSSQAPKLLFHYYDKDFNNEADTPDNFQSRRPNTSFCFLDIRSPGLGDTAMYLCATSPTGGGSSNIQYFGAGTRLSVL.

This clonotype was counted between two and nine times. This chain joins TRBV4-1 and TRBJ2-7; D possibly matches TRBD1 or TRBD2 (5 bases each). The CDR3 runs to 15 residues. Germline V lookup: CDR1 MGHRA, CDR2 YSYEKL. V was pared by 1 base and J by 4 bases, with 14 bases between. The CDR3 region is CASSQVYSGGYEQYF. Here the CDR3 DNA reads TGCGCCAGCAGCCAAGTTTATAGTGGGGGTTACGAGCAGTACTTC.

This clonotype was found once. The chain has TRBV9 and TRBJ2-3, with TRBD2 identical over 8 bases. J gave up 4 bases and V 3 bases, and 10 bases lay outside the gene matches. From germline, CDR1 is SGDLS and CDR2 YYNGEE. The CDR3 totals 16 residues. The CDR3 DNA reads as TGTGCCAGCAGCGCTAGCTTAGCGGGGTGGTCAGATACGCAGTATTTT. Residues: CASSASLAGWSDTQYF.

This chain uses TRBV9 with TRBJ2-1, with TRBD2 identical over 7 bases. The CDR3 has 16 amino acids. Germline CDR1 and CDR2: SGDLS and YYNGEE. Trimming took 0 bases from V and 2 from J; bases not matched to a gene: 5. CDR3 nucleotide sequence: TGTGCCAGCAGCGTAGAGGTAGCGGGTACCTACAATGAGCAGTTCTTC. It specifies CASSVEVAGTYNEQFF.

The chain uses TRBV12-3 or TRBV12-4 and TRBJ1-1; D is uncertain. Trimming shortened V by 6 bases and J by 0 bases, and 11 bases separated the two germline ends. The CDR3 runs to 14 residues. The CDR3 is CASSPLDLNTEAFF. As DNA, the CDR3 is TGTGCCAGCAGCCCTCTCGACCTGAACACTGAAGCTTTCTTT.

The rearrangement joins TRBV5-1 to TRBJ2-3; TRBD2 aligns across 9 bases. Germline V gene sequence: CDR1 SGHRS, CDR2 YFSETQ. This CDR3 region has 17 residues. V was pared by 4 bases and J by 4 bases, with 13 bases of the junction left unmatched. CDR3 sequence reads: CASSPSKAGGPADTQYF. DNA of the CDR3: TGCGCCAGCAGCCCGAGTAAGGCGGGAGGGCCCGCAGATACGCAGTATTTT.

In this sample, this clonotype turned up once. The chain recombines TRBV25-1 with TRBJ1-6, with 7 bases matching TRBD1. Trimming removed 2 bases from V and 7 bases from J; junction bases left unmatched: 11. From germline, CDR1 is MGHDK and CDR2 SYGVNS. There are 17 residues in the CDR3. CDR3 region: CASSEAPGQVSNSPLHF. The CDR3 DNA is TGTGCCAGCAGTGAAGCCCCCGGACAGGTCTCAAATTCACCCCTCCACTTT.

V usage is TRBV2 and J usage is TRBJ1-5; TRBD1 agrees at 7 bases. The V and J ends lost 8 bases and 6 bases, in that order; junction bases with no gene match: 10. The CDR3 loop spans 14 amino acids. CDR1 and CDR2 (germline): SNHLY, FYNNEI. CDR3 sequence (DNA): TGTGCCAGCGGTACAGCAGGGGGGGTTCAGCCCCAGCATTTT. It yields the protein CASGTAGGVQPQHF.

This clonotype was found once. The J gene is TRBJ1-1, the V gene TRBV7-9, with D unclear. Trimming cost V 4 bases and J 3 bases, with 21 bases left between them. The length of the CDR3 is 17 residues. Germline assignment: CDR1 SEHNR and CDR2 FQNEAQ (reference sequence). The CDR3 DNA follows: TGTGCCAGCAGCTCGTCCTTCCTAGGCAGAGATGACACTGAAGCTTTCTTT. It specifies CASSSSFLGRDDTEAFF.

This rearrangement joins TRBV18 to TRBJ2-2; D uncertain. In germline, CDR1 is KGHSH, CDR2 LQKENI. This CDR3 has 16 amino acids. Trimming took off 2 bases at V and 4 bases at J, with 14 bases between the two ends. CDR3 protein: CASSPRWGEGTGELFF. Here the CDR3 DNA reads TGTGCCAGCTCACCAAGATGGGGTGAAGGCACCGGGGAGCTGTTTTTT.

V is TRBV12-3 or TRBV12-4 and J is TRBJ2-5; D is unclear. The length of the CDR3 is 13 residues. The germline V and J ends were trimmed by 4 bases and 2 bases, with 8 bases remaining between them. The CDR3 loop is CASSSAEQETQYF. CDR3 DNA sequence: TGTGCCAGCAGTTCGGCGGAGCAAGAGACCCAGTACTTC.

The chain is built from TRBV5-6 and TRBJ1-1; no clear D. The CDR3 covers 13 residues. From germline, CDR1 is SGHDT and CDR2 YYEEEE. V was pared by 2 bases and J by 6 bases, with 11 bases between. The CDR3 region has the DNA TGTGCCAGCAGCTTTCTGGGTCGGGCTGAAGCTTTCTTT. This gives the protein CASSFLGRAEAFF.

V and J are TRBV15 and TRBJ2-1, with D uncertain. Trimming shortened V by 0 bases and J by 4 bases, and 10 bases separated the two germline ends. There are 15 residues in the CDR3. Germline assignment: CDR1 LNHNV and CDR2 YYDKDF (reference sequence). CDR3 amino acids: CATSRDKDFYNEQFF. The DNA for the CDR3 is TGTGCCACCAGCAGAGATAAAGATTTTTACAATGAGCAGTTCTTC.

CDR3 region: CASRGTAWSPLHF. CDR3 DNA sequence: TGTGCCAGCAGGGGGACAGCGTGGTCACCCCTCCACTTT. This chain links TRBV6-1 with TRBJ1-6; 7 nucleotides line up with TRBD1. Looked up from germline, CDR1 is MNHNS and CDR2 is SASEGT. CDR3 length: 13 amino acids. The V segment lost 6 bases and the J segment 10 bases; nucleotides outside the gene matches: 6.

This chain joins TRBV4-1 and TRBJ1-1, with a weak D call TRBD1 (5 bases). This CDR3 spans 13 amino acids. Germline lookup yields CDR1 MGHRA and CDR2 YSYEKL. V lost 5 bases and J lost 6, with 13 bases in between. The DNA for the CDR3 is TGCGCCAGCAGCACGGGGCGCGTCTCTGAAGCTTTCTTT. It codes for CASSTGRVSEAFF.

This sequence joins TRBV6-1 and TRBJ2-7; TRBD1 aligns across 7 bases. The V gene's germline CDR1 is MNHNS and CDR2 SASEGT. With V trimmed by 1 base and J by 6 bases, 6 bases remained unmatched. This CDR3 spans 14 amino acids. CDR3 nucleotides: TGTGCCAGCAGTGAAGAGGCAGGGGGATTCGAGCAGTACTTC. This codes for CASSEEAGGFEQYF.

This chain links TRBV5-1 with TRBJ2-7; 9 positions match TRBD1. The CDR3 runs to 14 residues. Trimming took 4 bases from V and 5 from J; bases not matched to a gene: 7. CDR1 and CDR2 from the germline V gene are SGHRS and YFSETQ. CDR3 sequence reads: CASSPGQGNDEQYF. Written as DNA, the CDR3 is TGCGCCAGCAGCCCGGGACAGGGTAACGACGAGCAGTACTTC.

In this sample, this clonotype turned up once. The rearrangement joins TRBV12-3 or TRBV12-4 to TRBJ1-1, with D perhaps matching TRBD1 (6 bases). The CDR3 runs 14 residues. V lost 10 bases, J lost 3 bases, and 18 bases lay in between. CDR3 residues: CAILGGSRDTEAFF. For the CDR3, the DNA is TGTGCCATCCTGGGGGGCAGTCGGGACACTGAAGCTTTCTTT.

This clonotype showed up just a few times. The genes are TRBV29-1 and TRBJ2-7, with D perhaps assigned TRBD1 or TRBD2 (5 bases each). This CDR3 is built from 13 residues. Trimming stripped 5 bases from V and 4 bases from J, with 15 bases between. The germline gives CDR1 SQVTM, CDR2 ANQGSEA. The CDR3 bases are TGCAGCGTTCAATTCCCAGGGACGTACGAGCAGTACTTC. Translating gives CSVQFPGTYEQYF.

The CDR3 DNA is TGTGCCAGCGGACTAGCGGGAGGCCACGAGCAGTACTTC. It specifies CASGLAGGHEQYF. This chain joins TRBV27 and TRBJ2-7; 14 positions agree with TRBD2. The CDR3 is made up of 13 amino acids. V shed 8 bases and J 5 bases; nucleotides not matched to a gene: 2. Per the germline V gene, CDR1 is MNHEY and CDR2 is SMNVEV (reference sequence).

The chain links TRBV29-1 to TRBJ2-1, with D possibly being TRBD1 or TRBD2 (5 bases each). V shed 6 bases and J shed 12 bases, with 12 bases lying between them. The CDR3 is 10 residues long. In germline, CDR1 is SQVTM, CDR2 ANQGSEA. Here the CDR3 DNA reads TGCAGCGTCAGCCGGGACGGGCAGTTCTTC. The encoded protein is CSVSRDGQFF.

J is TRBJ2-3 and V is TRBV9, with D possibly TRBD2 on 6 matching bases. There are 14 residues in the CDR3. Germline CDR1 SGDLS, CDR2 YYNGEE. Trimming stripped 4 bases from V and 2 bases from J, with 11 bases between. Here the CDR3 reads CASSPAGVTDTQYF. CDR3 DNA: TGTGCCAGCAGCCCAGCGGGCGTCACAGATACGCAGTATTTT.

Here the CDR3 reads CSARGAGESSYNEQFF. CDR3 DNA sequence: TGCAGTGCTAGGGGGGCCGGGGAGAGCTCCTACAATGAGCAGTTCTTC. J is TRBJ2-1 and V is TRBV20-1, with a weak D call TRBD1 (6 bases). The CDR3 contains 16 residues. Per the germline V gene, CDR1 is DFQATT and CDR2 is SNEGSKA (reference sequence). Trimming shortened V by 3 bases and J by 0 bases, and 15 bases separated the two germline ends.

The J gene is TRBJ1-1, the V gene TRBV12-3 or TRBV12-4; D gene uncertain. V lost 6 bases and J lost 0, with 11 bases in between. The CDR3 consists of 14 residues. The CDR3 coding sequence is TGTGCCAGCAGCCCCGTTCTGATGAACACTGAAGCTTTCTTT. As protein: CASSPVLMNTEAFF.

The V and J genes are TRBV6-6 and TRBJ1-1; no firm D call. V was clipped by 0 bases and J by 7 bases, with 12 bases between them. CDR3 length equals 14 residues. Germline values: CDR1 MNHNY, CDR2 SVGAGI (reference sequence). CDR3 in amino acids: CASSYSMSPGEAFF. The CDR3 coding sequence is TGTGCCAGCAGTTACTCGATGTCGCCTGGTGAAGCTTTCTTT.

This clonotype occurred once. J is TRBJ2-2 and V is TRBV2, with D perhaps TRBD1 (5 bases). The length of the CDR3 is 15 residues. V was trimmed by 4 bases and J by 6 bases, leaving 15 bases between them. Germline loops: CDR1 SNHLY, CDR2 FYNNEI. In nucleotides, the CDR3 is TGTGCCAGCAGTGGGGTAGGCAGGGTCCCCGGGGAGCTGTTTTTT. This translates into CASSGVGRVPGELFF.

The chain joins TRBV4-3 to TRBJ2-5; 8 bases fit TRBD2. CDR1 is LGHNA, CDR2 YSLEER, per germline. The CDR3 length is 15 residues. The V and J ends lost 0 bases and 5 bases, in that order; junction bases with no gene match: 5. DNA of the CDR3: TGCGCCAGCAGCCAAGATCAGGCTAGCGGGGAGACCCAGTACTTC. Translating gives CASSQDQASGETQYF.